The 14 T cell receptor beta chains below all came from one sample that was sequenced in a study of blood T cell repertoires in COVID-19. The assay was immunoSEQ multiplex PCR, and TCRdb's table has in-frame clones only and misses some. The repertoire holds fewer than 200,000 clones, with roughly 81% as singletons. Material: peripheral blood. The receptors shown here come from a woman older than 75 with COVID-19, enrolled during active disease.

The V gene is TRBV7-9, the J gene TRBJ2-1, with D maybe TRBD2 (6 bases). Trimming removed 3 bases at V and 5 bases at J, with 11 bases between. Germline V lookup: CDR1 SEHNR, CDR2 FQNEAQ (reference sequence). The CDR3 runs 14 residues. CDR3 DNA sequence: TGTGCCAGCAGCTTCGGGGGTTGGGACAATGAGCAGTTCTTC. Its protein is CASSFGGWDNEQFF. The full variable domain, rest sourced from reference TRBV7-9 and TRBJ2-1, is DTGVSQNPRHKITKRGQNVTFRCDPISEHNRLYWYRQTLGQGPEFLTYFQNEAQLEKSRLLSDRFSAERPKGSFSTLEIQRTEQGDSAMYLCASSFGGWDNEQFFGPGTRLTVL.

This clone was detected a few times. The CDR3 DNA is TGCAGCGTTGACGCCTTACTCGGGGAGCAGTTCTTC. Translating it yields CSVDALLGEQFF. The chain has TRBV29-1 and TRBJ2-1; D remains unclear. Germline V gives CDR1 SQVTM, CDR2 ANQGSEA. V shed 3 bases and J shed 10 bases, with 13 bases lying between them. This CDR3 has 12 amino acids.

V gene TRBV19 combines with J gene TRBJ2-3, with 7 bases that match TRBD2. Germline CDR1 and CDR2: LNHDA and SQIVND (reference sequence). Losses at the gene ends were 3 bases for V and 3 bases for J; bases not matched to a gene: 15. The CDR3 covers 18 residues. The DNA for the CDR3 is TGTGCCAGTAGTATCGGGCCTTTAAGCGGGGCAAGAACAGATACGCAGTATTTT. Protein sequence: CASSIGPLSGARTDTQYF.

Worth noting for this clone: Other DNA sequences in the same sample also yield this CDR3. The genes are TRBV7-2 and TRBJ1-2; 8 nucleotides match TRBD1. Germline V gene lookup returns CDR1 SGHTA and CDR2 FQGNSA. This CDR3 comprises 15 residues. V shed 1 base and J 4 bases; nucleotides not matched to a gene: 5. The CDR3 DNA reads TGTGCCAGCAGCTTAGTGGCAGGGGGCAGCTATGGCTACACCTTC. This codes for CASSLVAGGSYGYTF.

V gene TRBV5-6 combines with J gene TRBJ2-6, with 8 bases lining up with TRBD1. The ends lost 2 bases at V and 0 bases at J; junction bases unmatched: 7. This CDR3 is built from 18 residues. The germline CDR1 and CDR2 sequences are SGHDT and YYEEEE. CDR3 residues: CASSFSGQGYSGANVLTF. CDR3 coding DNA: TGTGCCAGCAGCTTTTCAGGACAGGGTTACTCTGGGGCCAACGTCCTGACTTTC.

CDR3 DNA sequence: TGTGCCAGCAGCCCCGGGTCCGGGACAGGGAGGTACGAGCAGTACTTC. This codes for CASSPGSGTGRYEQYF. The rearrangement joins TRBV7-8 to TRBJ2-7, with 9 positions matching TRBD1. CDR1 is SGHVS and CDR2 is FQNEAQ in the germline V gene. The CDR3 spans 16 residues. Unmatched junction bases numbered 12, after V lost 5 bases and J lost 4 bases.

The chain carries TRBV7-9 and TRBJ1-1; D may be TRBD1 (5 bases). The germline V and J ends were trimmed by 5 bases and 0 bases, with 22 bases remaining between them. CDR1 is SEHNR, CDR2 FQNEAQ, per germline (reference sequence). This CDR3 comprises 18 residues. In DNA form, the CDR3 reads TGTGCCAGCAGCCCCGCTTGGGGGGTCAATGAGATGAACACTGAAGCTTTCTTT. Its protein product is CASSPAWGVNEMNTEAFF.

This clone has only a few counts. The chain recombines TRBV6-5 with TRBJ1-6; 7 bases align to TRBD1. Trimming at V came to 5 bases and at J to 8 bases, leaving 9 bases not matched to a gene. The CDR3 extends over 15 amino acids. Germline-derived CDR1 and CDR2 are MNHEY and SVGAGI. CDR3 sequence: CASSPDRDVYSPLHF. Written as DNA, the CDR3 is TGTGCCAGCAGTCCCGACAGGGATGTTTATTCACCCCTCCACTTT.

The CDR3 spells CASSSRGFSYEQYF. For the CDR3, the DNA is TGTGCCAGCAGCTCCAGGGGATTCTCCTACGAGCAGTACTTC. This rearrangement joins TRBV11-3 to TRBJ2-7; D might be TRBD1 (6 bases). Trimming cost V 4 bases and J 0 bases, with 10 bases left between them. Looked up from germline, CDR1 is SGHNT and CDR2 is YENEEA. The CDR3 loop spans 14 amino acids.

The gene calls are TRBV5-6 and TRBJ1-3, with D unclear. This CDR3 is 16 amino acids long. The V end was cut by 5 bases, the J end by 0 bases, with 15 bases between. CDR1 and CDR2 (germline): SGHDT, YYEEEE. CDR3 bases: TGTGCCAGCAGTAGACTAGAAAGCAACTCTGGAAACACCATATATTTT. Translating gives CASSRLESNSGNTIYF.

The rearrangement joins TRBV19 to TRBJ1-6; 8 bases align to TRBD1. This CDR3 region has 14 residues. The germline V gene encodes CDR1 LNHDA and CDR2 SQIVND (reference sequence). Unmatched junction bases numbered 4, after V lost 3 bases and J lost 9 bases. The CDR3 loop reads CASSIQGAGSPLHF. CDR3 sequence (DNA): TGTGCCAGTAGTATTCAGGGGGCGGGTTCACCCCTCCACTTT. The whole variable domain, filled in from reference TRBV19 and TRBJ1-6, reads DGGITQSPKYLFRKEGQNVTLSCEQNLNHDAMYWYRQDPGQGLRLIYYSQIVNDFQKGDIAEGYSVSREKKESFPLTVTSAQKNPTAFYLCASSIQGAGSPLHFGNGTRLTVT.

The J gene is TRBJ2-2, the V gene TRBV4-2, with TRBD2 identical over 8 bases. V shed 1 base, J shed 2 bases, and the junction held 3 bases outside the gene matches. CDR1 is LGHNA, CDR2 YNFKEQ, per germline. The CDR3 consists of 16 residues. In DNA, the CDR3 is TGTGCCAGCAGCCAAGCGGCGGGGGGTAACACCGGGGAGCTGTTTTTT. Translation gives CASSQAAGGNTGELFF.

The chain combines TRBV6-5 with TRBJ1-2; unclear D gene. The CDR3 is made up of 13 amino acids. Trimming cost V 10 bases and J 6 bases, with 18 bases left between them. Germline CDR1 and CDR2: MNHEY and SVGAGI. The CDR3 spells CATKSSDWHGYTF. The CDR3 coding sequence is TGTGCCACCAAATCTTCGGACTGGCATGGCTACACCTTC.

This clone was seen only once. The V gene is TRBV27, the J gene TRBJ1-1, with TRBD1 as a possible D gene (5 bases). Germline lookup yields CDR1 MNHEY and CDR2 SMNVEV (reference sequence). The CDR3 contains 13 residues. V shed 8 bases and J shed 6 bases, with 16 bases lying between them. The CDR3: CASGGWQASEAFF. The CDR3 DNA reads TGTGCCAGCGGGGGGTGGCAGGCCTCTGAAGCTTTCTTT.